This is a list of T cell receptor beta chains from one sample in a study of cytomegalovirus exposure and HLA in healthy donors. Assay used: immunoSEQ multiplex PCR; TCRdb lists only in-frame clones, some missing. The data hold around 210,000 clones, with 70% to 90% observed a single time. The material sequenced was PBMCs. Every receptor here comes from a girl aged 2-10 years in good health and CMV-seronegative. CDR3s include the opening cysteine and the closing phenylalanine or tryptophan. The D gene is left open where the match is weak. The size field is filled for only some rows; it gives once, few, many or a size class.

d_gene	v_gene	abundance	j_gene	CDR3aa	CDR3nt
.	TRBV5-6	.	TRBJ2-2	CASSLGYTGELFF	TGTGCCAGCAGCTTGGGCTATACCGGGGAGCTGTTTTTT
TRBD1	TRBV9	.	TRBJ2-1	CASSVARGRHNEQFF	TGTGCCAGCAGCGTAGCTAGGGGGCGCCACAATGAGCAGTTCTTC
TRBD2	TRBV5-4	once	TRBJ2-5	CASSADGLAGGHQETQYF	TGTGCCAGCAGCGCCGATGGACTAGCGGGGGGCCACCAAGAGACCCAGTACTTC
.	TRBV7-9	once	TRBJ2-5	CASSLVGDQYF	TGTGCCAGCAGCTTAGTGGGAGACCAGTACTTC
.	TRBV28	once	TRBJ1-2	CASSEGTLFGYTF	TGTGCCAGCAGTGAAGGGACTCTGTTTGGCTACACCTTC
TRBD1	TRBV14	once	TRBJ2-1	CASSQGQGARNEQFF	TGTGCCAGCAGCCAGGGACAGGGGGCGCGCAATGAGCAGTTCTTC
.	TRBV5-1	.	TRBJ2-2	CASSLGGQNTGELFF	TGCGCCAGCAGCTTGGGGGGGCAGAACACCGGGGAGCTGTTTTTT
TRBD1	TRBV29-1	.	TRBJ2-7	CSVEHPGQAYEQYF	TGCAGCGTTGAGCATCCGGGACAGGCCTACGAGCAGTACTTC
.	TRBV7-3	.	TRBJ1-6	CASSLKEGSPLHF	TGTGCCAGCAGCTTAAAGGAGGGTTCACCCCTCCACTTT
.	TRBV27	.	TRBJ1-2	CASSFSGFGYTF	TGTGCCAGCAGTTTTTCGGGGTTTGGCTACACCTTC
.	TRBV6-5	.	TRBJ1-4	CASSYGGQHNEKLFF	TGTGCCAGCAGTTACGGGGGACAACATAATGAAAAACTGTTTTTT
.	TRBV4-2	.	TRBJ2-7	CASSQDRGSGVSSYEQYF	TGTGCCAGCAGCCAAGATAGGGGGAGCGGTGTCAGCTCCTACGAGCAGTACTTC
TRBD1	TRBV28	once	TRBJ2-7	CASSPAGTGGGGQYF	TGTGCCAGCAGTCCTGCCGGGACAGGGGGCGGAGGGCAGTACTTC
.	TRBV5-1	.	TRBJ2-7	CASSLAGNTYEQYF	TGCGCCAGCAGCTTGGCCGGGAATACCTACGAGCAGTACTTC
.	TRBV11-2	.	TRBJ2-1	CASSLDKVLPQFF	TGTGCCAGCAGCTTAGATAAGGTACTACCGCAGTTCTTC
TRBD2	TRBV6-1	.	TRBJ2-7	CASSSGSDYEQYF	TGTGCCAGCAGTAGCGGGAGTGACTACGAGCAGTACTTC
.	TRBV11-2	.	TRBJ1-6	CASSLVPGTYNSPLHF	TGTGCCAGCAGCTTAGTTCCCGGGACCTATAATTCACCCCTCCACTTT